This TCR beta chain is from a study of T-cell memory formation after mild COVID-19. Broader study findings: Nothing showed for sure that second-wave clones peaking on day 37 were SARS-CoV-2 specific.

This clonotype has ten or more counts. What it recognizes is unknown. MiXCR, run by TCRdb on the 5' RACE reads, gives a single entry per CDR3 protein. The sample holds more than 35,000 distinct CDR3 sequences, over 5% seen once. Germline-derived CDR1 and CDR2 are SQVTM and ANQGSEA. Trimming stripped 4 bases from V and 5 bases from J, with 10 bases between. The CDR3 sequence is 12 residues long. This sequence joins TRBV29-1 and TRBJ2-3; D gene unclear. Material for sequencing was PBMCs or a T cell subset sorted from them (not recorded which). The receptor comes from an adult who had mild COVID-19 (a few samples of this study predate the infection). Cell type and time point are not known. Here the CDR3 reads CSVASSLDTQYF. The CDR3 DNA is TGCAGCGTTGCAAGTAGTCTAGATACGCAGTATTTT.